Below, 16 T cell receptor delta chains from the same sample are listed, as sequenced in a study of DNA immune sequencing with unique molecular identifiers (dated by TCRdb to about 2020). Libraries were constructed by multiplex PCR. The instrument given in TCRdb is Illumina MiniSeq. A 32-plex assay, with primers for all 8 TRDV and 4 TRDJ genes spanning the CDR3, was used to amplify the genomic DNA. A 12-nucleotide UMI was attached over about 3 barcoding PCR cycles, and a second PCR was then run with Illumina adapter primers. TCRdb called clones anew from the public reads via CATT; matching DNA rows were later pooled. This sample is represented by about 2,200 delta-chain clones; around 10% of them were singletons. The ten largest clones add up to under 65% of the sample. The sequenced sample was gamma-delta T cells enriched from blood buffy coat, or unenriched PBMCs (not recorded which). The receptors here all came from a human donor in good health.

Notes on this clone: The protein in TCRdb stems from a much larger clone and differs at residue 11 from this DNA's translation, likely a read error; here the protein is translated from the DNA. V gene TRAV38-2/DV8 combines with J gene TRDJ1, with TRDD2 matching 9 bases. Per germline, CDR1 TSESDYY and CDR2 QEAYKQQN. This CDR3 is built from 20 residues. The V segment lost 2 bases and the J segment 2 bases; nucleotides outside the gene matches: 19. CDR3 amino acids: CAYRRTPSYWVGGETDKLIF. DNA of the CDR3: TGTGCTTATAGGAGGACGCCTTCCTACTGGGTTGGGGGGGAGACCGATAAACTCATCTTT.

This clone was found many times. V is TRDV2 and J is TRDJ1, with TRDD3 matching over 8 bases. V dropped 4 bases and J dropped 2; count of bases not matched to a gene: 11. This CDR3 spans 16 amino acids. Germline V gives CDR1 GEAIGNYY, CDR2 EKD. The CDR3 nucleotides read TGTGCCTGTGATTCCATCAGTGGGGATACAACCGATAAACTCATCTTT. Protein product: CACDSISGDTTDKLIF.

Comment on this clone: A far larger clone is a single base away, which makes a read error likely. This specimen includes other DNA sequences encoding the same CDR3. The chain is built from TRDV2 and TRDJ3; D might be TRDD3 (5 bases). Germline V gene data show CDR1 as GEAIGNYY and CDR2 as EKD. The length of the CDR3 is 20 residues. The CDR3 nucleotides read TGTGCCTGTGACACCTTGGGGACCACGAACGGCTCCTGGGACACCAGACAGATGTTTTTC. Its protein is CACDTLGTTNGSWDTRQMFF.

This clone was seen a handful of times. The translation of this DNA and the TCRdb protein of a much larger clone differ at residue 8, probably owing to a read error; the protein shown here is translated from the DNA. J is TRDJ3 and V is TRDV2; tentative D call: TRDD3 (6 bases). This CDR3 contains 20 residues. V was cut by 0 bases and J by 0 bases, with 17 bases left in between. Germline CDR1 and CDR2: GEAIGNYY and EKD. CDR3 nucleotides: TGTGCCTGTGACACCTTGGGGGCCACGAACGGCTCCTGGGACACCCGACAGATGTTTTTC. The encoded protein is CACDTLGATNGSWDTRQMFF.

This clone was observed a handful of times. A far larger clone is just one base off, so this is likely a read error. CDR3 sequence: CACDTLLGDIEITDKLFF. CDR3 in DNA: TGTGCCTGTGACACGCTACTGGGGGATATTGAAATCACCGATAAACTCTTCTTT. This chain uses TRDV2 with TRDJ1; 11 nucleotides agree with TRDD3. The J call is in doubt because the DNA end fits TRDJ2 better. The CDR3 is made up of 18 amino acids. Per germline, CDR1 GEAIGNYY and CDR2 EKD.

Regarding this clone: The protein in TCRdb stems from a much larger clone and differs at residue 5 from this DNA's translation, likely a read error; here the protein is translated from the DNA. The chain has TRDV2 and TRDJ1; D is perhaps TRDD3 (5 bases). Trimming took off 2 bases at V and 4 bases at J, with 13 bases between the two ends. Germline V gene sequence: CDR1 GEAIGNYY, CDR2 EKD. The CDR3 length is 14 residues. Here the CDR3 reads CACDIVGLVDKLIF. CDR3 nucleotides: TGTGCCTGTGACATCGTGGGATTGGTCGATAAACTCATCTTT.

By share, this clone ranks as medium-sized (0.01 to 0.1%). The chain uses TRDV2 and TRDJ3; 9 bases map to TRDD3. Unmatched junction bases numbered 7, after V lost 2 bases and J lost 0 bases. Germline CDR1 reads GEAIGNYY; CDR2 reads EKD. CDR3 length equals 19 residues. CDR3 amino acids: CACDSVLGDNSWDTRQMFF. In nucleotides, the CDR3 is TGTGCCTGTGACAGCGTACTGGGGGACAACTCCTGGGACACCCGACAGATGTTTTTC.

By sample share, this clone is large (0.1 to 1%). CDR3 loop: CACDTVSGGYDKLIF. The DNA for the CDR3 is TGTGCCTGTGACACCGTTTCTGGGGGATACGATAAACTCATCTTT. The chain combines TRDV2 with TRDJ1; 10 bases agree with TRDD3. CDR3 size: 15 residues. Germline V gene lookup returns CDR1 GEAIGNYY and CDR2 EKD. V was pared by 0 bases and J by 4 bases, with 4 bases of the junction left unmatched.

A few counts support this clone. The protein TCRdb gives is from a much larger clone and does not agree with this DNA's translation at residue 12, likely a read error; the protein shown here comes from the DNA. In nucleotides, the CDR3 is TGTGCCTGTGACACGGGGGGGCTACGGAGCTCCTGTGACACCCGACAGATGTTTTTC. Translation: CACDTGGLRSSCDTRQMFF. The chain has TRDV2 and TRDJ3, with D perhaps matching TRDD3 (5 bases). Germline values: CDR1 GEAIGNYY, CDR2 EKD. The CDR3 loop spans 19 amino acids.

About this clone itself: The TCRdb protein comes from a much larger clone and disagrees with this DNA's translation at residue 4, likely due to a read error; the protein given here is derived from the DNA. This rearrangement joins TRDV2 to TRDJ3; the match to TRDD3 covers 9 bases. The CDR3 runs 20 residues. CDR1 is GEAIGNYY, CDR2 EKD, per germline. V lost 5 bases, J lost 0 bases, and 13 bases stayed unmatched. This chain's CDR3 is CACGPIVLGESSWDTRQMFF. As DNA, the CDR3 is TGTGCCTGTGGTCCCATTGTACTGGGGGAAAGCTCCTGGGACACCCGACAGATGTTTTTC.

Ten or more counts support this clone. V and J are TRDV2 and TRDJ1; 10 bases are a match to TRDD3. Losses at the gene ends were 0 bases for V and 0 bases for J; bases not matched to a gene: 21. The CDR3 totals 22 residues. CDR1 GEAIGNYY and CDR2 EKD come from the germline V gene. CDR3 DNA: TGTGCCTGTGACACCGCGCGAGCCCATAAGGGGGATACGCTTGGTTACACCGATAAACTCATCTTT. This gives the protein CACDTARAHKGDTLGYTDKLIF.

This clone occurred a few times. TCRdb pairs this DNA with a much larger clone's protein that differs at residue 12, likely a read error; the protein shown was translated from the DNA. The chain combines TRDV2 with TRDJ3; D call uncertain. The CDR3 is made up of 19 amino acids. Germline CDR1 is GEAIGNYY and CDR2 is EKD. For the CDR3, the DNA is TGTGCCTGTGACGCCACCTCCAGTTCCAACTCCAGGGACACCCGACAGATGTTTTTC. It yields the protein CACDATSSSNSRDTRQMFF.

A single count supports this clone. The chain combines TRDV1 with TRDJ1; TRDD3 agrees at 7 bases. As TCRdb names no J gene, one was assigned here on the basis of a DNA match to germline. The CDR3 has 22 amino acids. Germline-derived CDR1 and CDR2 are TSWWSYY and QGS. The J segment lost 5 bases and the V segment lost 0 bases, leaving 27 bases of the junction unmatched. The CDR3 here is CALGELAGPLVLGRLGLDKLIF. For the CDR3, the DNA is TGTGCTCTTGGGGAACTCGCAGGCCCACTCGTACTGGGGAGGCTTGGGCTGGATAAACTCATCTTT.

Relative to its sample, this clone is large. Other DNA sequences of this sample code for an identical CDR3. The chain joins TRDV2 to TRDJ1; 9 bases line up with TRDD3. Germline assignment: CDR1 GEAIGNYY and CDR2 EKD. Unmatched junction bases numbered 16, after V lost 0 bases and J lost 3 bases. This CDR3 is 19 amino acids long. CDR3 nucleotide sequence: TGTGCCTGTGACACCGTTGCTGGTCTGGGGGATGAGTTCCCCGATAAACTCATCTTT. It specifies CACDTVAGLGDEFPDKLIF.

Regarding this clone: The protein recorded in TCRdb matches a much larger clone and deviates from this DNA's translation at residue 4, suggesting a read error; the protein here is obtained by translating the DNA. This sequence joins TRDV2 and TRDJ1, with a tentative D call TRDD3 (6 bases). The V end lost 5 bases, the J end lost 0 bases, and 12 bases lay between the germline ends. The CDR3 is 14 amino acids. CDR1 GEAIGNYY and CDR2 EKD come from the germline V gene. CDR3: CACGRMGDTDKLIF. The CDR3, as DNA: TGTGCCTGTGGCCGAATGGGGGACACCGATAAACTCATCTTT.

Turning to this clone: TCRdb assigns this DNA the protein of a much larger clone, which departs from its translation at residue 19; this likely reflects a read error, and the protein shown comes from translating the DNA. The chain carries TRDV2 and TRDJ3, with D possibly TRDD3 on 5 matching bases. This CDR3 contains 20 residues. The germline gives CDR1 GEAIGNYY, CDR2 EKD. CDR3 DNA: TGTGCCTGTGACACCTTGGGGACCACGAACGGCTCCTGGGACACCCGACAGATGATTTTC. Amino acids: CACDTLGTTNGSWDTRQMIF.